This TCR beta chain was sequenced in a study of Graves' ophthalmopathy and Graves' hyperthyroidism. Study results and limitations: Cross-validated, the 13-signature model showed 87.88%/81.08% sensitivity/specificity, and 80%/75% in the test set.

RNA transcripts served as template for amplifying TCR beta CDR3 sequences. The authors performed first-round RT-PCR with HTBI primers and then a second-round multiplex PCR. TCRdb reanalysed the multiplex PCR reads using MiXCR and keeps one entry per CDR3 protein. This sample has nearly 400,000 distinct CDR3 sequences, with around 17% found just once. This clonotype was seen repeatedly, ten times or more. The antigen is undetermined. This CDR3 is 17 amino acids long. Germline CDR1 SGHNT, CDR2 YYREEE (reference sequence). Between the trimmed V and J ends, which lost 0 bases and 3 bases, there was a span of 16 bases.

The source material was peripheral blood. The chain couples TRBV5-4 to TRBJ1-5, with TRBD1 as a possible D gene (5 bases). This sequence was found in a woman under 30 with Graves' ophthalmopathy. For the CDR3, the DNA is TGTGCCAGCAGCTTGGTTGAATCGTCAGGGATCAATCAGCCCCAGCATTTT. It is translated as CASSLVESSGINQPQHF.